This T cell receptor (beta chain) was captured by sequencing in a study of T cells after yellow fever vaccination. Study-wide points: Overlap between CD4 and CD8 compartments was detected for a small share of clonotypes. Post-booster repertoires again held most primary-vaccination clones (roughly 96% CD4, 88% CD8).

By 5'RACE template switching, TCR cDNA was produced, with a universal primer site and UMIs added in the process. TCRdb used MiXCR to reprocess the 5' RACE reads, holding one entry per CDR3 protein. Of about 310,000 distinct CDR3 sequences detected, around 4% appear once; the ten largest clones hold about a quarter. Germline-derived CDR1 and CDR2 are ENHRY and SYGVKD. CDR3 size: 15 residues. The J segment lost 4 bases and the V segment lost 3 bases, leaving 8 bases of the junction unmatched. At least ten counts were recorded for this clonotype. Its antigen is as yet unknown. The rearrangement uses TRBV10-3 and TRBJ2-5; TRBD1 matches at 7 bases. The TCR comes from a man aged 18-30 years who received the YFV17D yellow fever vaccine. Material: PBMCs, obtained on the day of the yellow fever booster vaccination. The CDR3 nucleotides are TGTGCCATCAGTGACCCAACAGGGGCTGGAGAGACCCAGTACTTC. Amino acid sequence: CAISDPTGAGETQYF.